This T cell receptor beta chain was obtained from a study of vaccination and CD4 T cells after COVID-19. Across the study: The cells were exposed to overlapping spike peptides originating from SARS-CoV-2, HCoV-NL63, HCoV-OC43 and HCoV-229E for stimulation. A CEFX pool, an HIV-1 Nef pool, or no peptide went to control cultures.

This clonotype qualifies as large. Antigen unknown. Trimming cost V 5 bases and J 1 base; bases outside gene matches: 7. The CDR3 is 15 amino acids. Germline loops: CDR1 MDHEN, CDR2 SYDVKM. Oncomine TCR Beta short-read sequencing was applied to DNA from cultured CD4+ T cells. Cultured CD4+ T cells were the source of extracted genomic DNA. TCRdb processed the PCR reads anew with MiXCR; each CDR3 protein has one entry. This sample has 1,200 to 1,500 distinct CDR3 sequences; about an eighth occur once, and the top ten carry around 26%. Treatment denoted: 10-day PBMC culture with coronavirus spike peptide pools or control peptides (ViraFEST assay). The unexposed donor gave CD4+ T cells before the COVID-19 pandemic (2011-2018). Every well contained some 2 million PBMCs, which were grown with approximately 9 IU/ml IL-2 and 8.5 to 10 ug/ml peptide pools.

The gene calls are TRBV28 and TRBJ1-2, with 7 bases that match TRBD1. The sample taken for sequencing was CD4+ T cells from blood, cultured in vitro. The receptor's source is a human donor in good health. CDR3 region: CASSRWTGLNYGYTF. The CDR3 DNA sequence: TGTGCCAGCAGTCGTTGGACAGGACTTAACTATGGCTACACCTTC.